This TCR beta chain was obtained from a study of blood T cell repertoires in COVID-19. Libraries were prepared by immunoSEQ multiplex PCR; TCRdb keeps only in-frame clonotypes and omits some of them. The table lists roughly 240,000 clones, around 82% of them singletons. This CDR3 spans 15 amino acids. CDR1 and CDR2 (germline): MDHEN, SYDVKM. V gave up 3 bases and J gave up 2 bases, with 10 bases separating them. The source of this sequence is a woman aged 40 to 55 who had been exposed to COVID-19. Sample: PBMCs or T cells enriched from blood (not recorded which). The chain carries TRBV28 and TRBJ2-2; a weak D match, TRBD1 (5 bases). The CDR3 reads CASSFQGANTGELFF. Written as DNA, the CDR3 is TGTGCCAGCAGTTTTCAGGGCGCCAACACCGGGGAGCTGTTTTTT. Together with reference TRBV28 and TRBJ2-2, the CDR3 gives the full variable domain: DVKVTQSSRYLVKRTGEKVFLECVQDMDHENMFWYRQDPGLGLRLIYFSYDVKMKEKGDIPEGYSVSREKKERFSLILESASTNQTSMYLCASSFQGANTGELFFGEGSRLTVL.